This entry lists 12 T cell receptor beta chains sequenced from one sample in a study of cytomegalovirus exposure and HLA in healthy donors. The primer mix had 60 Vbeta and 13 Jbeta primers. Using immunoSEQ multiplex PCR, the repertoire was profiled, and TCRdb retains in-frame clones only, with some absent. The data show 150,000 to 200,000 clones, 80% to 85% seen once. The material sequenced was PBMCs. The receptors shown here come from a woman under 30 in good health and CMV-seropositive.

This clone has more than one count but fewer than ten. The chain employs TRBV7-9 and TRBJ1-2; D might be TRBD1 (5 bases). The germline V gene encodes CDR1 SEHNR and CDR2 FQNEAQ (reference sequence). The length of the CDR3 is 15 residues. Deletions cut 2 bases from V and 8 bases from J, with 18 bases between. The CDR3 nucleotides read TGTGCCAGCAGCTTAAATATGGGGCCGCGAAGCGGCTACACCTTC. This sequence encodes CASSLNMGPRSGYTF.

This clone was recorded once. The chain combines TRBV4-2 with TRBJ2-2; 10 positions match TRBD2. V was pared by 4 bases and J by 7 bases, with 6 bases of the junction left unmatched. CDR3 length: 15 amino acids. CDR1 LGHNA and CDR2 YNFKEQ come from the germline V gene. The chain's CDR3 is CASSRLAGGIGELFF. For the CDR3, the DNA is TGTGCCAGCAGCCGTTTAGCGGGGGGAATCGGGGAGCTGTTTTTT.

This clone came up a few times. The CDR3 is CASSGMGESYEQYV. DNA for the CDR3: TGTGCCAGCAGTGGCATGGGCGAGTCCTACGAGCAGTACGTC. The chain employs TRBV6-1 and TRBJ2-7, with D unresolved. Trimming stripped 4 bases from V and 1 base from J, with 11 bases between. There are 14 residues in the CDR3. Germline loops: CDR1 MNHNS, CDR2 SASEGT.

The chain combines TRBV7-6 with TRBJ2-2, with 9 bases aligning to TRBD2. J lost 6 bases, V lost 0 bases, and 14 bases had no gene match. The CDR3 consists of 19 residues. Germline CDR1 is SGHVS and CDR2 is FNYEAQ. The CDR3 protein is CASSLARPTGGGAAGELFF. In nucleotides, the CDR3 is TGTGCCAGCAGCTTAGCGCGTCCTACCGGCGGGGGGGCCGCCGGGGAGCTGTTTTTT. Supplemented by reference TRBV7-6 and TRBJ2-2, the full variable domain reads GAGVSQSPRYKVTKRGQDVALRCDPISGHVSLYWYRQALGQGPEFLTYFNYEAQQDKSGLPNDRFSAERPEGSISTLTIQRTEQRDSAMYRCASSLARPTGGGAAGELFFGEGSRLTVL.

The chain couples TRBV9 to TRBJ2-2, with 8 nucleotides matching TRBD2. The ends lost 4 bases at V and 0 bases at J; junction bases unmatched: 5. The CDR3 spans 16 residues. From germline, CDR1 is SGDLS and CDR2 YYNGEE. The CDR3 bases are TGTGCCAGCAGCTTCCCTAGCGGGCCGAACACCGGGGAGCTGTTTTTT. This codes for CASSFPSGPNTGELFF.

About this clone itself: Distinct nucleotide sequences in the sample also encode this CDR3. This chain joins TRBV29-1 and TRBJ1-1; 7 positions match TRBD1. V shed 6 bases, J shed 1 base, and the junction held 2 bases outside the gene matches. Germline V gene sequence: CDR1 SQVTM, CDR2 ANQGSEA. This CDR3 comprises 12 residues. DNA for the CDR3: TGCAGCGTCAGACAGGGGAACACTGAAGCTTTCTTT. This codes for CSVRQGNTEAFF.

The chain links TRBV19 to TRBJ2-7, with TRBD1 matching 7 bases. Losses at the gene ends were 3 bases for V and 4 bases for J; bases not matched to a gene: 6. Germline values: CDR1 LNHDA, CDR2 SQIVND (reference sequence). The CDR3 consists of 14 residues. In DNA, the CDR3 is TGTGCCAGTAGTATGTTAGGGGGCGCTTACGAGCAGTACTTC. Protein product: CASSMLGGAYEQYF.

The genes are TRBV4-1 and TRBJ1-1, with D maybe TRBD1 (5 bases). The length of the CDR3 is 13 residues. Germline lookup yields CDR1 MGHRA and CDR2 YSYEKL. V was shortened by 3 bases and J by 4 bases, with 9 bases between the two germline ends. The CDR3 bases are TGCGCCAGCAGCCAGGCAGGGTTCACTGAAGCTTTCTTT. The encoded protein is CASSQAGFTEAFF.

This clone appeared once. This chain's CDR3 is CAWSVDWEETQYF. In DNA form, the CDR3 reads TGTGCCTGGAGTGTGGACTGGGAAGAGACCCAGTACTTC. V gene TRBV30 combines with J gene TRBJ2-5; a weak D match, TRBD2 (5 bases). CDR1 GTSNPN and CDR2 SVGIG come from the germline V gene (reference sequence). The length of the CDR3 is 13 residues. Trimming left V 0 bases short and J 3 bases short, with 8 bases between.

This clone has just a few counts. This chain connects TRBV13 to TRBJ2-7, with 10 bases matching TRBD2. The trim removed 2 bases at V and 2 bases at J, leaving 3 bases unmatched. Germline V gives CDR1 PRHDT, CDR2 FYEKMQ (reference sequence). CDR3 size: 15 residues. The CDR3 here is CASSLMGLAPYEQYF. The CDR3 nucleotides are TGTGCCAGCAGCTTAATGGGACTAGCGCCCTACGAGCAGTACTTC.

This clone was detected a few times. The J gene is TRBJ2-2, the V gene TRBV4-1, with 7 bases aligning to TRBD2. This CDR3 is built from 16 residues. Germline loops: CDR1 MGHRA, CDR2 YSYEKL. V lost 4 bases to trimming and J lost 2 bases; unmatched junction nucleotides: 7. CDR3 amino acids: CASSRKLAANTGELFF. Written as DNA, the CDR3 is TGCGCCAGCAGCCGCAAGCTAGCGGCCAACACCGGGGAGCTGTTTTTT.

This rearrangement joins TRBV6-5 to TRBJ1-1; 7 nucleotides match TRBD1. Germline values: CDR1 MNHEY, CDR2 SVGAGI. CDR3 size: 13 residues. Losses at the gene ends were 6 bases for V and 5 bases for J; bases not matched to a gene: 6. The CDR3 DNA follows: TGTGCCAGCAGATTACAGGGGTGGACTGAAGCTTTCTTT. This codes for CASRLQGWTEAFF.